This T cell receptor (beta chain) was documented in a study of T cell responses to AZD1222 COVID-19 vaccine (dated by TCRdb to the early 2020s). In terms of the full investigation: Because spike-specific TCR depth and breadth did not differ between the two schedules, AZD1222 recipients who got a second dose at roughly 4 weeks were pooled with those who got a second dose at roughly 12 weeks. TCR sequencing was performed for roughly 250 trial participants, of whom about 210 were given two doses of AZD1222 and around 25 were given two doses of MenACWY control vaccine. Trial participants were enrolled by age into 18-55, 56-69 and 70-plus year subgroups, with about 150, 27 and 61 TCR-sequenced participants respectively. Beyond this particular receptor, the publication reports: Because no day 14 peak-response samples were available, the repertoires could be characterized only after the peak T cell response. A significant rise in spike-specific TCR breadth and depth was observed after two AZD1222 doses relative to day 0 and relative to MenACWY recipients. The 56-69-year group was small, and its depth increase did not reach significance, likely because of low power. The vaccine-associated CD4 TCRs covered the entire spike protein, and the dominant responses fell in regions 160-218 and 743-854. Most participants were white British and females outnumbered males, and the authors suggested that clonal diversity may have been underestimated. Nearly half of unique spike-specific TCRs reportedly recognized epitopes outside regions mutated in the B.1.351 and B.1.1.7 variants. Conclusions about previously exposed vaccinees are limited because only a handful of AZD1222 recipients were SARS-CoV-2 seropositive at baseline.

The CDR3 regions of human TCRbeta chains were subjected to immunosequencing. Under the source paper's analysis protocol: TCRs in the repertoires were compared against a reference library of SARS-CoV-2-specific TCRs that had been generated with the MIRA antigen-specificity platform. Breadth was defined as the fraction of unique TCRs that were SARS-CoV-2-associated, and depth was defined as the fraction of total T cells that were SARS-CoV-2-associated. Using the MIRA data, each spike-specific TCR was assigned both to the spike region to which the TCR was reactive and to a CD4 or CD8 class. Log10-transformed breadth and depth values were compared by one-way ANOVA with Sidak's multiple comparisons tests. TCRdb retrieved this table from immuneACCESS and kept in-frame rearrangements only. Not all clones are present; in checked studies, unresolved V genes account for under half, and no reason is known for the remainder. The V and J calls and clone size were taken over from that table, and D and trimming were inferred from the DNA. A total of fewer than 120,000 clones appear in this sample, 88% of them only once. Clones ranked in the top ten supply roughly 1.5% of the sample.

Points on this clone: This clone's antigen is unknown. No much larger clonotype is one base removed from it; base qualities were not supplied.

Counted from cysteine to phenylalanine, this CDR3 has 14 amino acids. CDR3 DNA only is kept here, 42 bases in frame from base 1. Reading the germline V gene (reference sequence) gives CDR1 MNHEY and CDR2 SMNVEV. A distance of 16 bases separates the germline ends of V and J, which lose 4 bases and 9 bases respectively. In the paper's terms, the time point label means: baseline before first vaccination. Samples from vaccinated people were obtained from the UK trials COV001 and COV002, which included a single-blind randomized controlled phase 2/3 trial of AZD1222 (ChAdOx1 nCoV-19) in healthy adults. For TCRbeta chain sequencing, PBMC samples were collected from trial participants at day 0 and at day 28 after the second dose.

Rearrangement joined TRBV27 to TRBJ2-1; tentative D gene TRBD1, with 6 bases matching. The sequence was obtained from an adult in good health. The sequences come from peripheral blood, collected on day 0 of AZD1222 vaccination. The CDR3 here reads CASSYGQGLGEQFF. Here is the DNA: TGTGCCAGCAGTTACGGTCAGGGGTTGGGTGAGCAGTTCTTC.